The 32 T cell receptor beta chains in this list originate from one sample, sequenced in a study of T cell responses to AZD1222 COVID-19 vaccine. The assay was immunoSEQ multiplex PCR, and TCRdb's table has in-frame clones only and misses some. This sample has about 110,000 clones, with roughly 90% found just once. The sequenced sample was peripheral blood, obtained 28 days after the second AZD1222 dose. These receptors all stem from an adult who received the AZD1222 COVID-19 vaccine.

V gene TRBV27 combines with J gene TRBJ1-1, with 9 bases aligning to TRBD1. The ends lost 4 bases at V and 7 bases at J; junction bases unmatched: 10. The CDR3 totals 15 residues. Per the germline V gene, CDR1 is MNHEY and CDR2 is SMNVEV (reference sequence). The CDR3 DNA sequence: TGTGCCAGCAGTTCGACAGGGGGAGTTTCGAGTGAAGCTTTCTTT. This codes for CASSSTGGVSSEAFF.

J is TRBJ2-2 and V is TRBV4-1; 7 bases map to TRBD2. J lost 6 bases, V lost 6 bases, and 19 bases had no gene match. This CDR3 is built from 18 residues. Germline assignment: CDR1 MGHRA and CDR2 YSYEKL. The CDR3 DNA sequence: TGCGCCAGCAGTCCGACAAGTACCGGGACTATGGTCGCCGGGGAGCTGTTTTTT. Residues: CASSPTSTGTMVAGELFF.

J is TRBJ1-6 and V is TRBV5-5, with TRBD1 matching 9 bases. Germline loops: CDR1 SGHKS, CDR2 YYEKEE (reference sequence). J was trimmed by 0 bases and V by 4 bases; bases with no gene match: 14. CDR3 length equals 20 residues. The chain's CDR3 is CASSIHGGQGQSSYNSPLHF. CDR3 nucleotides: TGTGCCAGCAGCATCCATGGGGGACAGGGACAGAGCTCCTATAATTCACCCCTCCACTTT. Combining the CDR3 with reference TRBV5-5 and TRBJ1-6 gives the whole variable domain DAGVTQSPTHLIKTRGQQVTLRCSPISGHKSVSWYQQVLGQGPQFIFQYYEKEERGRGNFPDRFSARQFPNYSSELNVNALLLGDSALYLCASSIHGGQGQSSYNSPLHFGNGTRLTVT.

This chain connects TRBV11-3 to TRBJ2-7; perhaps D is TRBD1 or TRBD2 (5 bases each). The CDR3 runs 13 residues. Germline CDR1 reads SGHNT; CDR2 reads YENEEA. V was clipped by 1 base and J by 5 bases, with 9 bases between them. The DNA of the CDR3 is TGTGCCAGCAGCTTAGCGACGGGACACGAGCAGTACTTC. Encoded protein: CASSLATGHEQYF.

This clone has just one count. V is TRBV5-1 and J is TRBJ1-6, with no clear D. This CDR3 is built from 14 residues. Germline V gives CDR1 SGHRS, CDR2 YFSETQ. V shed 4 bases and J shed 2 bases, with 7 bases lying between them. Here the CDR3 reads CASSVGTYNSPLHF. CDR3 DNA: TGCGCCAGCAGCGTAGGTACCTATAATTCACCCCTCCACTTT.

This sequence joins TRBV9 and TRBJ1-2, with D possibly matching TRBD1 (5 bases). Germline CDR1 and CDR2: SGDLS and YYNGEE. V was cut by 0 bases and J by 7 bases, with 10 bases left in between. This CDR3 contains 13 residues. This CDR3 reads CASSVGQGSGYTF. DNA of the CDR3: TGTGCCAGCAGCGTAGGGCAGGGAAGTGGCTACACCTTC.

Only one count was recorded for this clone. V and J are TRBV2 and TRBJ1-1; D not certain. The CDR3 totals 15 residues. V lost 3 bases and J 6 bases, leaving 17 bases between the germline ends. Germline V CDR1 and CDR2: SNHLY, FYNNEI. The CDR3 spells CASSDVLGDVAEAFF. CDR3 nucleotides: TGTGCCAGCAGTGATGTCCTGGGTGACGTCGCTGAAGCTTTCTTT. Filled out from reference TRBV2 and TRBJ1-1, the complete variable domain reads EPEVTQTPSHQVTQMGQEVILRCVPISNHLYFYWYRQILGQKVEFLVSFYNNEISEKSEIFDDQFSVERPDGSNFTLKIRSTKLEDSAMYFCASSDVLGDVAEAFFGQGTRLTVV.

This clone has more than one count but fewer than ten. The chain recombines TRBV2 with TRBJ1-3; D remains unclear. Per germline, CDR1 SNHLY and CDR2 FYNNEI. The CDR3 has 15 amino acids. Trimming took 0 bases from V and 9 from J, leaving 15 bases between them. CDR3 nucleotides: TGTGCCAGCAGTGAAGCGCGCGGCAGTCGGGGCACCATATATTTT. This sequence encodes CASSEARGSRGTIYF.

The count of this clone is one. This chain connects TRBV5-4 to TRBJ2-7; D is possibly TRBD1 or TRBD2 (5 bases each). Trimming removed 4 bases from V and 0 bases from J, with 11 bases in between. The germline V gene has CDR1 SGHNT and CDR2 YYREEE (reference sequence). There are 14 residues in the CDR3. The CDR3 coding sequence is TGTGCCAGCAGCATAAGGGACGGCTCCTACGAGCAGTACTTC. Translated: CASSIRDGSYEQYF.

The rearrangement links TRBV3-1 (or the pseudogene TRBV3-2) to TRBJ1-5; 8 nucleotides match TRBD1. Trimming removed 1 base from V and 7 bases from J; junction bases left unmatched: 3. Germline CDR1 LGHDT, CDR2 YNNKEL (reference sequence). The CDR3 contains 14 residues. The CDR3 is CASSQGTGRQPQHF. The CDR3 coding sequence is TGTGCCAGCAGCCAAGGGACAGGGAGGCAGCCCCAGCATTTT.

The V and J genes are TRBV11-2 and TRBJ2-7, with 9 bases that match TRBD1. CDR1 SGHAT and CDR2 FQNNGV come from the germline V gene. Losses at the gene ends were 1 base for V and 7 bases for J; bases not matched to a gene: 5. The CDR3 extends over 14 amino acids. CDR3 sequence reads: CASSLVQGAREQYF. The CDR3 DNA is TGTGCCAGCAGCTTAGTACAGGGGGCGCGGGAGCAGTACTTC. Full variable domain (missing parts from reference TRBV11-2 and TRBJ2-7): EAGVAQSPRYKIIEKRQSVAFWCNPISGHATLYWYQQILGQGPKLLIQFQNNGVVDDSQLPKDRFSAERLKGVDSTLKIQPAKLEDSAVYLCASSLVQGAREQYFGPGTRLTVT.

This rearrangement joins TRBV19 to TRBJ1-4; D call uncertain. From germline, CDR1 is LNHDA and CDR2 SQIVND (reference sequence). CDR3 length: 13 amino acids. V gave up 5 bases and J gave up 4 bases, with 8 bases separating them. The CDR3 here is CASSERVNEKLFF. CDR3 sequence (DNA): TGTGCCAGTAGTGAGAGAGTTAATGAAAAACTGTTTTTT.

The rearrangement uses TRBV19 and TRBJ1-2; 11 bases fit TRBD1. Germline values: CDR1 LNHDA, CDR2 SQIVND (reference sequence). Trimming took 5 bases from V and 8 from J; bases not matched to a gene: 7. This CDR3 region has 14 residues. The CDR3 DNA sequence: TGTGCCAGTAGTTTAGTGGGACAGGGGGGAGGCTACACCTTC. Translation: CASSLVGQGGGYTF. Together with reference TRBV19 and TRBJ1-2, the CDR3 gives the full variable domain: DGGITQSPKYLFRKEGQNVTLSCEQNLNHDAMYWYRQDPGQGLRLIYYSQIVNDFQKGDIAEGYSVSREKKESFPLTVTSAQKNPTAFYLCASSLVGQGGGYTFGSGTRLTVV.

This clone occurred a few times. V is TRBV7-9 and J is TRBJ2-5; 10 bases agree with TRBD2. The V gene end was trimmed by 3 bases and the J gene end by 2 bases; junction bases not matched to a gene: 9. The germline V gene has CDR1 SEHNR and CDR2 FQNEAQ (reference sequence). The CDR3 length is 17 residues. The CDR3 sequence is CASSFLAGGFFQETQYF. CDR3 coding DNA: TGTGCCAGCAGCTTTTTAGCGGGGGGCTTCTTTCAAGAGACCCAGTACTTC.

V usage is TRBV6-5 and J usage is TRBJ1-2; D unresolved. The V gene lost 5 bases and the J gene lost 0 bases, with 13 bases spanning the gap. This CDR3 is built from 15 residues. Germline V gene lookup returns CDR1 MNHEY and CDR2 SVGAGI. CDR3 in DNA: TGTGCCAGCAGTCTACAAAAAAGAGCTAACTATGGCTACACCTTC. It translates to CASSLQKRANYGYTF.

The chain joins TRBV5-1 to TRBJ1-2, with TRBD1 matching over 7 bases. The CDR3 consists of 15 residues. V shed 6 bases and J 4 bases; nucleotides not matched to a gene: 12. Germline V gives CDR1 SGHRS, CDR2 YFSETQ. The CDR3 is CASTDRTGGGYGYTF. CDR3 in DNA: TGCGCCAGCACAGACCGGACAGGAGGGGGCTATGGCTACACCTTC.

The chain is built from TRBV9 and TRBJ2-1, with D unresolved. The germline V gene has CDR1 SGDLS and CDR2 YYNGEE. The CDR3 consists of 14 residues. V dropped 5 bases and J dropped 0 bases, with 9 bases sitting between them. The CDR3 DNA sequence: TGTGCCAGCAGTCGAAGAAGCTCCTACAATGAGCAGTTCTTC. Residues: CASSRRSSYNEQFF.

As DNA, the CDR3 is TGTGCCAGCAGAGGGACAGGGAGCTCCTACGAGCAGTACTTC. Translated, it gives CASRGTGSSYEQYF. The chain links TRBV19 to TRBJ2-7, with 9 bases fitting TRBD1. CDR1 and CDR2 from the germline V gene are LNHDA and SQIVND (reference sequence). V dropped 9 bases and J dropped 0; count of bases not matched to a gene: 6. The CDR3 is 14 amino acids. The whole variable domain, remainder taken from reference TRBV19 and TRBJ2-7, is DGGITQSPKYLFRKEGQNVTLSCEQNLNHDAMYWYRQDPGQGLRLIYYSQIVNDFQKGDIAEGYSVSREKKESFPLTVTSAQKNPTAFYLCASRGTGSSYEQYFGPGTRLTVT.

In DNA form, the CDR3 reads TGTGCCACCAGTGATTTGGGACCCAGCACAGATACGCAGTATTTT. Amino acids: CATSDLGPSTDTQYF. The rearrangement links TRBV24-1 to TRBJ2-3; D is undetermined. Trimming pared 0 bases from V and 0 bases from J, leaving 6 bases between. Germline CDR1 and CDR2: KGHDR and SFDVKD. The CDR3 sequence is 15 residues long.

The rearrangement links TRBV19 to TRBJ2-2, with D perhaps matching TRBD1 (5 bases). The CDR3 runs to 17 residues. The germline CDR1 and CDR2 sequences are LNHDA and SQIVND (reference sequence). V dropped 8 bases and J dropped 3 bases, with 22 bases sitting between them. The CDR3 reads CASLALRATDHTGELFF. CDR3 sequence (DNA): TGTGCCAGTCTTGCTTTAAGGGCGACAGATCACACCGGGGAGCTGTTTTTT.

J is TRBJ2-2 and V is TRBV5-4, with 8 bases lining up with TRBD1. V shed 2 bases, J shed 1 base, and the junction held 1 base outside the gene matches. CDR1 and CDR2 from the germline V gene are SGHNT and YYREEE (reference sequence). CDR3 length: 15 amino acids. CDR3 in DNA: TGTGCCAGCAGCTTCGGGACAGGGAACACCGGGGAGCTGTTTTTT. Translated: CASSFGTGNTGELFF.

As concerns this clone: The CDR3 end shows no conserved phenylalanine or tryptophan, and so a read error is likely. The DNA is omitted, as the CDR3 cannot be located on it reliably, and the CDR3 follows TCRdb's listing. V and J are TRBV6-4 and TRBJ1-3. The CDR3 length equals 9 residues, ends included. From germline, CDR1 is MRHNA and CDR2 SNTAGT. The CDR3 reads CASSDLGPE.

The chain couples TRBV6-5 to TRBJ2-1; possibly TRBD1 or TRBD2 for D (6 bases each). Germline loops: CDR1 MNHEY, CDR2 SVGAGI. The CDR3 is 14 amino acids. Trimming removed 11 bases at V and 7 bases at J, with 21 bases between. For the CDR3, the DNA is TGTGCCGCTGCACTGGGGGGCGAAGGGAATGAGCAGTTCTTC. Translated: CAAALGGEGNEQFF.

This sequence joins TRBV14 and TRBJ2-7; 9 bases are a match to TRBD1. The CDR3 has 15 amino acids. Germline loops: CDR1 SGHDN, CDR2 FVKESK. Trimming cost V 6 bases and J 4 bases; bases outside gene matches: 10. The CDR3 DNA is TGTGCCAGCAGGCCGTCGGGACAGGGACAATACGAGCAGTACTTC. It yields the protein CASRPSGQGQYEQYF.

The V gene is TRBV11-1, the J gene TRBJ2-1, with TRBD2 matching 8 bases. Germline loops: CDR1 SGHAT, CDR2 FQDESV (reference sequence). There are 16 residues in the CDR3. With 7 bases clipped from V and 7 bases from J, the junction kept 15 bases outside the gene matches. CDR3: CASTSRGGKTRNEQFF. As DNA, the CDR3 is TGTGCCAGCACCTCCCGGGGGGGTAAGACCCGTAATGAGCAGTTCTTC.

The chain joins TRBV10-1 to TRBJ2-4; possible D gene TRBD2, 7 bases. Deletions cut 7 bases from V and 1 base from J, with 23 bases between. The germline gives CDR1 WNHNN, CDR2 SYGVQD (reference sequence). The CDR3 runs 18 residues. The CDR3 protein is CASILGQRGGAAKNIQYF. The DNA for the CDR3 is TGCGCCAGCATCCTGGGCCAGCGAGGGGGGGCGGCCAAAAACATTCAGTACTTC.

The chain employs TRBV5-6 and TRBJ1-2; D might be TRBD1 (6 bases). V lost 4 bases and J lost 4, with 14 bases in between. Germline V gene data show CDR1 as SGHDT and CDR2 as YYEEEE. The CDR3 totals 14 residues. CDR3 DNA: TGTGCCAGCAGCCTGGGGGACACCCTCTATGGCTACACCTTC. Encoded protein: CASSLGDTLYGYTF.

V and J are TRBV19 and TRBJ2-3, with D uncertain. V lost 3 bases, J lost 1 base, and 11 bases lay in between. The CDR3 length is 15 residues. In germline, CDR1 is LNHDA, CDR2 SQIVND (reference sequence). The CDR3 loop is CASSIRWSRTDTQYF. The DNA for the CDR3 is TGTGCCAGTAGTATTAGGTGGAGCCGCACAGATACGCAGTATTTT.

The chain carries TRBV2 and TRBJ1-1; D uncertain. Germline values: CDR1 SNHLY, CDR2 FYNNEI. The V gene lost 6 bases and the J gene lost 2 bases, with 1 base spanning the gap. CDR3 length: 10 amino acids. The CDR3 region is CASRNTEAFF. The CDR3 DNA reads as TGTGCCAGCAGAAACACTGAAGCTTTCTTT.

The CDR3 DNA is TGTGCCAGCAGTTTATCGACTAGCGGGAGTTACAATGAGCAGTTCTTC. It specifies CASSLSTSGSYNEQFF. V and J are TRBV27 and TRBJ2-1; 12 nucleotides line up with TRBD2. J was trimmed by 4 bases and V by 0 bases; bases with no gene match: 1. The CDR3 runs to 16 residues. Germline CDR1 reads MNHEY; CDR2 reads SMNVEV (reference sequence).

The chain combines TRBV11-2 with TRBJ2-7; D gene ambiguous. CDR1 is SGHAT, CDR2 FQNNGV, per germline. There are 12 residues in the CDR3. V dropped 3 bases and J dropped 5 bases, with 8 bases sitting between them. This chain's CDR3 is CASSFWGNEQYF. DNA of the CDR3: TGTGCCAGCAGCTTCTGGGGTAACGAGCAGTACTTC.

This sequence joins TRBV12-5 and TRBJ1-6; TRBD1 aligns across 8 bases. This CDR3 comprises 15 residues. V was pared by 5 bases and J by 9 bases, with 9 bases of the junction left unmatched. Germline lookup yields CDR1 LGHNT and CDR2 FRNRAP. The CDR3 region is CASGPTTGVGSPLHF. The DNA for the CDR3 is TGTGCTAGTGGTCCAACGACAGGGGTTGGTTCACCCCTCCACTTT.